This T cell receptor beta chain appears in the sequencing data of a study of blood T cell repertoires in COVID-19. V was trimmed by 2 bases and J by 4 bases, leaving 8 bases between them. This CDR3 has 14 amino acids. Germline-derived CDR1 and CDR2 are MDHEN and SYDVKM. TCRdb keeps only in-frame clones here, not all; method: immunoSEQ multiplex PCR. The data hold around 100,000 clones, with about 77% observed a single time. The sequenced sample consisted of peripheral blood. The chain uses TRBV28 and TRBJ2-2; possible D gene TRBD1, 6 bases. The TCR comes from a woman in her 70s with acute or convalescent COVID-19. The CDR3 here is CASSLQGPTGELFF. Here the CDR3 DNA reads TGTGCCAGCAGTTTACAGGGGCCCACCGGGGAGCTGTTTTTT.